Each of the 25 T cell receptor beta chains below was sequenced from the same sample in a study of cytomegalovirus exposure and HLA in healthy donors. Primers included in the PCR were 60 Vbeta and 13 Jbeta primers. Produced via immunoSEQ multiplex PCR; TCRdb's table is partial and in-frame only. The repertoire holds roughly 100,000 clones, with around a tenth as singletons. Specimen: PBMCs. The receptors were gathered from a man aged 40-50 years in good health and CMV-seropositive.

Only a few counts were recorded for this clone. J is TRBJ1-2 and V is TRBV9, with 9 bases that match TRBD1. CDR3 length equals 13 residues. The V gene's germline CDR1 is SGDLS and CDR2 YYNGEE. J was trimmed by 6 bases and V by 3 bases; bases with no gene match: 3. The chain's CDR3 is CASSARDRDGYTF. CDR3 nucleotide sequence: TGTGCCAGCAGCGCCCGGGACAGGGATGGCTACACCTTC.

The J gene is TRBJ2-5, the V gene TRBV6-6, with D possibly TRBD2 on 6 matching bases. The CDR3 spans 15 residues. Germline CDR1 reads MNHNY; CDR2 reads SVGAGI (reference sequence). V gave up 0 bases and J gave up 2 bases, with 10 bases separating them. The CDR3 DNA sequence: TGTGCCAGCAGTTACTCGGGGGGTAGGCAAGAGACCCAGTACTTC. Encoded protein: CASSYSGGRQETQYF.

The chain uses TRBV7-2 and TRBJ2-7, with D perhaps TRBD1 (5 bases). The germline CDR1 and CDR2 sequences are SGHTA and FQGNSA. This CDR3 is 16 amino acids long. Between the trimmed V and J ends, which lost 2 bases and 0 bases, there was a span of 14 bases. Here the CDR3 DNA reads TGTGCCAGCAGCTTATCCTCAGGACAAAGCTCCTACGAGCAGTACTTC. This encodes CASSLSSGQSSYEQYF.

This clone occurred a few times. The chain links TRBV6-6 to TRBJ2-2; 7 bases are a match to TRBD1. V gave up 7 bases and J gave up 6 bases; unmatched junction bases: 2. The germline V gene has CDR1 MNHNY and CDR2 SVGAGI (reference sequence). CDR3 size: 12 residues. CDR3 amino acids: CASMTGSGELFF. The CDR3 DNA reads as TGTGCCAGCATGACAGGGTCCGGGGAGCTGTTTTTT.

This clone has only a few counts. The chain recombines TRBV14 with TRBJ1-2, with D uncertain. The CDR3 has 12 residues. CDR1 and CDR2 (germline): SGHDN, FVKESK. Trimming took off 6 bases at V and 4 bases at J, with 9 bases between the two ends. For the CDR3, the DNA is TGTGCCAGCAGTCGTAACATCTATGGCTACACCTTC. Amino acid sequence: CASSRNIYGYTF.

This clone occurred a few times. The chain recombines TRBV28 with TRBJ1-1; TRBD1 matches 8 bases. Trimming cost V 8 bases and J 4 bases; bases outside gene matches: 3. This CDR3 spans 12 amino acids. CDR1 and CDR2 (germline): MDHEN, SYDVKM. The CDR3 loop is CASQGQVTEAFF. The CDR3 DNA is TGTGCCAGCCAGGGACAGGTCACTGAAGCTTTCTTT.

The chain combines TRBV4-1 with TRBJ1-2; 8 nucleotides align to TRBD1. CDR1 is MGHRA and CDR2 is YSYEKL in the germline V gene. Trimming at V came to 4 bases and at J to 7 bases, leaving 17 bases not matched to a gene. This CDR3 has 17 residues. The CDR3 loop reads CASSLGQGVRDLGGYTF. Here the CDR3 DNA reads TGCGCCAGCAGCCTCGGACAGGGAGTTCGTGATTTAGGTGGCTACACCTTC.

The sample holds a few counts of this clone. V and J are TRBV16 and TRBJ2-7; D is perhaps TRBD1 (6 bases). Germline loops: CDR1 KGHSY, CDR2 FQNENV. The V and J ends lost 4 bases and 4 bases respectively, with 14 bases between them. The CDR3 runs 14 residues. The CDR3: CASSPKQGPYEQYF. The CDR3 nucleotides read TGTGCCAGCAGCCCGAAACAGGGCCCGTACGAGCAGTACTTC.

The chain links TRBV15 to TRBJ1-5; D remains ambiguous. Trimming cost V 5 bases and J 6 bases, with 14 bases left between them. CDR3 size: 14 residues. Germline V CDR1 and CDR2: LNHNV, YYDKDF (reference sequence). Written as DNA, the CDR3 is TGTGCCACCAGCCGGTTAAAGTTAAGTCAGCCCCAGCATTTT. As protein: CATSRLKLSQPQHF.

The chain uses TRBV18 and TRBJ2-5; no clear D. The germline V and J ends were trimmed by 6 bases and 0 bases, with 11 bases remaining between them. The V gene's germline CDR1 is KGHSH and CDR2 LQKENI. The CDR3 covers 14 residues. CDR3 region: CASSSYPDQETQYF. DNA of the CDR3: TGTGCCAGCTCCTCTTATCCAGACCAAGAGACCCAGTACTTC.

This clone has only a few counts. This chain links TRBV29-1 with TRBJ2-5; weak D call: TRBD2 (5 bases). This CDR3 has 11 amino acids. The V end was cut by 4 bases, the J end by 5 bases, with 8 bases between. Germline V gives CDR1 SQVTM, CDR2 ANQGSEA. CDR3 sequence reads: CSVAGEETQYF. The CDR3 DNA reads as TGCAGCGTTGCTGGGGAGGAGACCCAGTACTTC. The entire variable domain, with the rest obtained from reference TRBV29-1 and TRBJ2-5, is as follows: SAVISQKPSRDICQRGTSLTIQCQVDSQVTMMFWYRQQPGQSLTLIATANQGSEATYESGFVIDKFPISRPNLTFSTLTVSNMSPEDSSIYLCSVAGEETQYFGPGTRLLVL.

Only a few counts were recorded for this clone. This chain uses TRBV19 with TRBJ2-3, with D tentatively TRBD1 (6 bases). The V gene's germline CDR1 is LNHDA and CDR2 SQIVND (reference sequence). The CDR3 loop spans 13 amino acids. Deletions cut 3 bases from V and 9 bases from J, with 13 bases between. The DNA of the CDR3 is TGTGCCAGTAGTATTGGGGGCCCCGAGACGCAGTATTTT. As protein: CASSIGGPETQYF.

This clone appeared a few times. CDR3 coding DNA: TGTGCCAGTAGGAACGGGAAGAAAGGCGGGGAGCTGTTTTTT. The encoded protein is CASRNGKKGGELFF. The chain combines TRBV19 with TRBJ2-2; D possibly corresponds to TRBD2 (5 bases). The germline gives CDR1 LNHDA, CDR2 SQIVND (reference sequence). The CDR3 is 14 amino acids. V lost 6 bases to trimming and J lost 7 bases, with 15 bases between them.

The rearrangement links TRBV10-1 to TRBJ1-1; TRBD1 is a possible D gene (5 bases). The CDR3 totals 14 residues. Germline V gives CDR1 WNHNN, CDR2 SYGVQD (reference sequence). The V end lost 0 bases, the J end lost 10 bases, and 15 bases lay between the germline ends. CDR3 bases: TGCGCCAGCAGTGAGTCGTGGGGCAGGGATGCAGCTTTCTTT. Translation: CASSESWGRDAAFF.

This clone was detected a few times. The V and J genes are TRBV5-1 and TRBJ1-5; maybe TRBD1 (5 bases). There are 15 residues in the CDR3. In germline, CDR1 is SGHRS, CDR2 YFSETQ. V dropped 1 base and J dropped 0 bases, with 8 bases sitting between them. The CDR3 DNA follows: TGCGCCAGCAGCTTGTCAGGGTATAGCAATCAGCCCCAGCATTTT. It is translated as CASSLSGYSNQPQHF.

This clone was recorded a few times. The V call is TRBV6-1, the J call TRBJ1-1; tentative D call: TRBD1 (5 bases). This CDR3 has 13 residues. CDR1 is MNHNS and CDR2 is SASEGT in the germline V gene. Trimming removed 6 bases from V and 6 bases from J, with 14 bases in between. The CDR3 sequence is CASRTTVGPEAFF. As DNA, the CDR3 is TGTGCCAGCAGGACGACAGTAGGCCCTGAAGCTTTCTTT.

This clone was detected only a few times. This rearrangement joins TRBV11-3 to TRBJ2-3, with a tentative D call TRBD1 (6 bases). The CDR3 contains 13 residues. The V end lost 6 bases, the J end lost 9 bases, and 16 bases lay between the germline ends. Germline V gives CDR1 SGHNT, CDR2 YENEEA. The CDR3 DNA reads TGTGCCAGCAGAAAGGGGGTTTACGAAACGCAGTATTTT. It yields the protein CASRKGVYETQYF.

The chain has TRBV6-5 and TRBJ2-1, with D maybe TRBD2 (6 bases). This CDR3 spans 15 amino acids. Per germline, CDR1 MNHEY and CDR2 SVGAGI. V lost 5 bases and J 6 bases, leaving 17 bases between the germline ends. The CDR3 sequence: CASSPAGLLINEQFF. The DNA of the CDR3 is TGTGCCAGCAGTCCCGCGGGACTCCTCATCAATGAGCAGTTCTTC.

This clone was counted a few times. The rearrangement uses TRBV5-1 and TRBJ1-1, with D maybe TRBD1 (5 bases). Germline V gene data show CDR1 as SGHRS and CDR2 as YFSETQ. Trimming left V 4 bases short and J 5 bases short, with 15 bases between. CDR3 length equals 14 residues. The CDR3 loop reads CASSLVGRVTEAFF. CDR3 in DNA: TGCGCCAGCAGCCTAGTGGGGCGAGTGACTGAAGCTTTCTTT.

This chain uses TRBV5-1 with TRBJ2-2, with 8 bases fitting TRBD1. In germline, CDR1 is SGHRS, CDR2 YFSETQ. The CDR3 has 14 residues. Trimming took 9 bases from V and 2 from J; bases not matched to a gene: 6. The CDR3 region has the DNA TGCGCCACCCGACAGGGGTATAACACCGGGGAGCTGTTTTTT. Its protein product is CATRQGYNTGELFF.

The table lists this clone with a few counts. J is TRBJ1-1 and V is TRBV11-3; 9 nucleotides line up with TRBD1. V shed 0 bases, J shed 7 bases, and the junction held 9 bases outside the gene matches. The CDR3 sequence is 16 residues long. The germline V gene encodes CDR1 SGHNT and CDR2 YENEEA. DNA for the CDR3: TGTGCCAGCAGCTTAGAACCCCCTGGGACAGGGTTTGAAGCTTTCTTT. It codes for CASSLEPPGTGFEAFF.

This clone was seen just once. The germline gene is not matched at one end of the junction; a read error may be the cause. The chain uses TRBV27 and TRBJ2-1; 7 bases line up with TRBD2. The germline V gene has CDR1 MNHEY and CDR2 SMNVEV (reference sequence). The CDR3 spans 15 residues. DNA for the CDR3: TGTGCCAGCGGGTCACTAGCGAAACCCTACAATGGGCAGTTCTTC. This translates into CASGSLAKPYNGQFF.

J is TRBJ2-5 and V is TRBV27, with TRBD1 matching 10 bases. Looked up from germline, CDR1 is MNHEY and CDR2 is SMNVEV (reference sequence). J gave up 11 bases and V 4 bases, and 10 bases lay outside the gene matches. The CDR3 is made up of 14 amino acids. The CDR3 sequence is CASSSRTGGRAQYF. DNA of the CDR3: TGTGCCAGCAGTTCACGGACAGGGGGGCGTGCGCAGTACTTC.

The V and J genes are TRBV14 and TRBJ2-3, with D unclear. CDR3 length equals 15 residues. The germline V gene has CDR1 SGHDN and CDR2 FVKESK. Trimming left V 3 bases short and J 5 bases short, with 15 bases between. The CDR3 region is CASSQRSSALDTQYF. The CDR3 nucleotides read TGTGCCAGCAGCCAGAGGTCTAGTGCCTTAGATACGCAGTATTTT.

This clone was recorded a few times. The CDR3 DNA follows: TGTGCCAGCAGAGCAGCAGGGGCCAACACTGAAGCTTTCTTT. It encodes CASRAAGANTEAFF. The V gene is TRBV6-6, the J gene TRBJ1-1; D is perhaps TRBD1 (6 bases). The V end was cut by 6 bases, the J end by 2 bases, with 13 bases between. The CDR3 has 14 amino acids. From germline, CDR1 is MNHNY and CDR2 SVGAGI (reference sequence).